The clone carrying this T cell receptor beta chain has ten or more counts. Its antigen is undetermined. The data belong to a study of T cells in Graves' hyperthyroidism and ophthalmopathy. Overall study findings and caveats: The model forecast ophthalmopathy, anticipating it by a median approximately 6 months before onset.

Germline V gene data show CDR1 as SNHLY and CDR2 as FYNNEI. V was cut by 2 bases and J by 5 bases, with 15 bases left in between. The CDR3 sequence is 15 residues long. RNA transcripts provided the source from which TCR beta CDR3 regions were amplified. An initial round of RT-PCR targeting the TCR CDR3 relied on the HTBI primer set. TCRdb itself ran the multiplex PCR reads through MiXCR, one entry per CDR3 protein. The sample lists some 420,000 distinct CDR3 sequences, approximately 14% occurring once. Each 10 ml fresh peripheral blood draw supplied the PBMCs. The rearrangement uses TRBV2 and TRBJ1-2; a possible D gene is TRBD1 (5 bases). Sequenced material: blood. The origin of this receptor is a young woman with Graves' hyperthyroidism. The CDR3 DNA sequence: TGTGCCAGCAGTGAAAGACAGAGCAAGTATTATGGCTACACCTTC. Encoded protein: CASSERQSKYYGYTF. The full variable domain, completed using reference TRBV2 and TRBJ1-2, is EPEVTQTPSHQVTQMGQEVILRCVPISNHLYFYWYRQILGQKVEFLVSFYNNEISEKSEIFDDQFSVERPDGSNFTLKIRSTKLEDSAMYFCASSERQSKYYGYTFGSGTRLTVV.